This T cell receptor (beta chain) was obtained from a study of yellow fever vaccine responses in identical twins. The CDR3 spans 14 residues. The V end lost 3 bases, the J end lost 0 bases, and 3 bases lay between the germline ends. Germline CDR1 is MGHRA and CDR2 is YSYEKL. Each CDR3 protein is one row after TCRdb ran MiXCR on the RT-PCR reads. Of roughly 3,000 distinct CDR3 sequences detected, 88% appear once; the ten largest clones hold roughly 3%. As concerns this clonotype: Its antigen is not identified.

Study-level findings and limits: Twins reportedly had a vaccine T cell response that seemed partly convergent, partly personalized.

This clonotype was sampled from a woman aged 18 to 35 who received the yellow fever vaccine. Sequenced material: T cells from blood (PBMCs), unsorted or a sorted subset (not recorded which), taken before or after yellow fever vaccination (not recorded which). The V gene is TRBV4-1, the J gene TRBJ2-6, with D unclear. The CDR3 reads CASSHGSGANVLTF. As DNA, the CDR3 is TGCGCCAGCAGCCATGGCTCTGGGGCCAACGTCCTGACTTTC.